This T cell receptor beta chain was sequenced in a study of blood T cell repertoires in COVID-19. On the study more broadly: Donors in Cohort 3 who had recovered were those with two negative PCRs, healthcare professional clearance, or resolution of their symptoms. Some COVID-19 samples were acute and others convalescent; all came from the United States, Italy and Spain. PBMCs, B-cell-depleted T cells, or T cells provided the cDNA or gDNA that made up the material.

The CDR3 consists of 16 residues. The germline gives CDR1 SGHDT, CDR2 YYEEEE. V shed 0 bases and J 3 bases; nucleotides not matched to a gene: 5. As originally analysed: Reference gene primer amplification gave nucleated cell count estimates. The protocol was immunoSEQ multiplex PCR, while the TCRdb copy is restricted to in-frame clones and leaves out a portion. V, J and clone size are taken as reported in that table, and D and trimming were inferred from the DNA itself. The sample lists some 200,000 clones; roughly 91% were seen once. This chain uses TRBV5-6 with TRBJ2-7; 11 bases fit TRBD1. Sequencing used PBMCs or T cells enriched from blood (not recorded which). The TCR sequence derives from a man aged 30 to 45 in a cohort exposed to, infected with or recovered from COVID-19 (not recorded which). The CDR3 DNA sequence: TGTGCCAGCAGCTTGGCCGAGGGACAGGGGGTCTACGAGCAGTACTTC. Translation gives CASSLAEGQGVYEQYF.